This TCR beta chain was captured in a study of OX40 agonist ivuxolimab in advanced cancers. Across the study: Under the entry rules, prior anti-PD-1, anti-PD-L1 or anti-CTLA-4 therapy was allowed, and approximately 36% had some.

TCRdb keeps only in-frame clones here, not all; method: immunoSEQ multiplex PCR. Altogether roughly 60,000 clones are present, 85% to 90% being singletons, with the ten largest covering about 0.8%. V was trimmed by 2 bases and J by 2 bases, leaving 23 bases between them. Germline loops: CDR1 KGHSH, CDR2 LQKENI. This CDR3 contains 19 residues. As for this clone: Its target is not known.

Study-wide findings and caveats: Determination of antigen specificity was not performed for the expanded peripheral T cells.

This TCR derives from an adult with an advanced solid tumor such as melanoma, head and neck, liver or kidney cancer. The sample consisted of CD4+ or CD8+ T cells sorted from blood, taken in a trial of the OX40 agonist ivuxolimab. This chain connects TRBV18 to TRBJ2-3; possibly TRBD1 for D (6 bases). CDR3 in amino acids: CASSPKEIAGAFPTDTQYF. Here the CDR3 DNA reads TGTGCCAGCTCACCAAAGGAAATAGCAGGGGCCTTCCCCACAGATACGCAGTATTTT.